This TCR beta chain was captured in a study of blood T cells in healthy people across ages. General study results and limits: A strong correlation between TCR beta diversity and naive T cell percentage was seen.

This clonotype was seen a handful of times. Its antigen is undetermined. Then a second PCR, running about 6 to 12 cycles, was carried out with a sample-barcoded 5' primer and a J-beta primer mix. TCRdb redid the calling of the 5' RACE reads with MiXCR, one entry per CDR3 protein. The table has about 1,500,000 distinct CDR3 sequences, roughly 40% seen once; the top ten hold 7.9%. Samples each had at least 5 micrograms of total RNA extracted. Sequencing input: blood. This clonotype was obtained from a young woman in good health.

The CDR3, as DNA: TGTGCCAGCAGGCCCAACTGGGCCAGGGCAGAGCAGTTCTTC. This translates into CASRPNWARAEQFF. The chain uses TRBV6-5 and TRBJ2-1, with D tentatively TRBD1 (5 bases). This CDR3 has 14 residues. The ends were cut back, 6 bases at V and 10 bases at J, with 19 bases in the middle. Germline-derived CDR1 and CDR2 are MNHEY and SVGAGI.